This T cell receptor beta chain was captured by sequencing in a study of CD8+CD57+ T cells in acquired aplastic anemia. Genomic DNA provided the template from which TCR beta VDJ and CDR3 profiles were obtained. TCRdb called the reads again in MiXCR, with one record for every CDR3 protein. The sample lists 220,000 or so distinct CDR3 sequences, more than 55% seen once, with roughly three fifths in the top ten. Flow cytometry had shown expanded CD8+CD57+ cells in the patients chosen for sequencing. The CDR3 covers 17 residues. J gave up 0 bases and V 0 bases, and 7 bases lay outside the gene matches. Germline V CDR1 and CDR2: SGDLS, YYNGEE.

This rearrangement joins TRBV9 to TRBJ2-7; 9 bases are a match to TRBD1. Material for sequencing was sorted CD4+, CD8+, or CD8+CD57+ T cells (not recorded which) from PBMCs. The TCR sequence derives from a human donor with aplastic anemia. The CDR3 spells CASSVEGGTGPSYEQYF. The CDR3 DNA follows: TGTGCCAGCAGCGTAGAGGGAGGGACAGGGCCCTCCTACGAGCAGTACTTC.